The rows below give T cell receptor beta chains drawn from one sample of a study of sequential checkpoint blockade in melanoma. Measured with immunoSEQ multiplex PCR; TCRdb has only the in-frame clones, and not every one. The data contain 1,800 or so clones, 18% of them singletons. The sequenced sample was tumor tissue (inferred from file names), obtained from a patient given nivolumab and ipilimumab in sequence. Receptors were obtained from a human donor with melanoma. Each CDR3 is given with its conserved first and last residue. A D gene is named only where the DNA matches it firmly. The size of a clone is reported for some rows only, either as once, few or many, or as a class for expanded clones.

D | length | J | V | size | CDR3 | DNA
. | 16 | TRBJ2-3 | TRBV28 | large | CASSLLSRTSTDTQYF | TGTGCCAGCAGTTTACTCTCCCGGACTAGCACAGATACGCAGTATTTT
. | 15 | TRBJ1-5 | TRBV11-3 | medium-sized | CASSLMGQGNQPQHF | TGTGCCAGCAGCTTGATGGGTCAGGGCAATCAGCCCCAGCATTTT
TRBD1 | 16 | TRBJ1-5 | TRBV28 | . | CASKTGGFYSNQPQHF | TGTGCCAGCAAGACAGGGGGCTTCTATAGCAATCAGCCCCAGCATTTT
. | 15 | TRBJ2-1 | TRBV6-8 | few | CASSYHGALLNEQFF | TGTGCCAGCAGTTACCACGGAGCCCTGCTCAATGAGCAGTTCTTC
. | 13 | TRBJ2-2 | TRBV23-1 | medium-sized | CASSLGNTGELFF | TGCGCCAGCAGCCTCGGAAACACCGGGGAGCTGTTTTTT
. | 12 | TRBJ2-2 | TRBV28 | few | CASIRDRGELFF | TGTGCCAGCATCCGGGATCGCGGGGAGCTGTTTTTT
. | 15 | TRBJ2-7 | TRBV11-3 | medium-sized | CASSLEVRRVDEQYF | TGTGCCAGCAGCCTGGAAGTGCGCAGGGTCGACGAGCAGTACTTC
TRBD1 | 19 | TRBJ2-7 | TRBV23-1 | . | CASSPGQGSDPTGAYEQYF | TGCGCCAGCAGTCCGGGACAGGGGAGCGACCCGACAGGGGCATACGAGCAGTACTTC
TRBD1 | 14 | TRBJ1-3 | TRBV30 | few | CAWSAQGTGNTIYF | TGTGCCTGGAGTGCACAGGGGACTGGAAACACCATATATTTT
TRBD1 | 14 | TRBJ2-1 | TRBV28 | . | CASSFGYRGNEQFF | TGTGCCAGCAGTTTCGGGTACAGGGGAAATGAGCAGTTCTTC
. | 14 | TRBJ1-5 | TRBV19 | . | CASSIAGFNQPQHF | TGTGCCAGTAGTATAGCGGGTTTCAATCAGCCCCAGCATTTT
. | 18 | TRBJ1-1 | TRBV11-3 | medium-sized | CASTRGREATRMNTEAFF | TGTGCCAGCACCCGAGGGAGGGAAGCCACCAGAATGAACACTGAAGCTTTCTTT
. | 15 | TRBJ1-2 | TRBV11-3 | many | CASSLTAGSGYGYTF | TGTGCCAGCAGCTTAACCGCAGGGTCCGGCTATGGCTACACCTTC
. | 18 | TRBJ1-1 | TRBV5-1 | . | CASSLNRPGRPQGTEAFF | TGCGCCAGCAGCTTGAATCGTCCTGGGAGGCCACAAGGCACTGAAGCTTTCTTT
. | 15 | TRBJ1-1 | TRBV11-3 | medium-sized | CASSLGRDMDTEAFF | TGTGCCAGCAGCTTAGGCAGGGATATGGACACTGAAGCTTTCTTT
. | 13 | TRBJ1-1 | TRBV28 | . | CASSLLINTEAFF | TGTGCCAGCAGTTTACTTATTAACACTGAAGCTTTCTTT
. | 17 | TRBJ2-3 | TRBV1 | . | CASSRTSGPVLADTQYF | TGCGCCAGCAGCCGAACTAGCGGTCCGGTTCTTGCAGATACGCAGTATTTT